Listed below are T cell receptor beta chains from one sample, sequenced in a study of cytomegalovirus exposure and HLA in healthy donors. Assay used: immunoSEQ multiplex PCR; TCRdb lists only in-frame clones, some missing. Of approximately 130,000 clones listed, 70% to 90% are singletons. The specimen was PBMCs. Source of these receptors: a man between 40 and 49 years old in good health and CMV-seronegative. Both conserved end residues are part of each CDR3. D genes are given only for firm matches. Size is omitted from some rows. Given values are once, few, many or a class for expanded clones.

v_call	clone_size	j_call	d_call	cdr3_nt	cdr3_aa
TRBV28	NA	TRBJ2-1	TRBD1	TGTGCCAGCAGTTCACACAGGGGGCTAAACGACAATGAGCAGTTCTTC	CASSSHRGLNDNEQFF
TRBV7-9	NA	TRBJ2-1	NA	TGTGCCAGCAGCTTAACTGAGGACTCACGGGGATTCTTC	CASSLTEDSRGFF
TRBV19	NA	TRBJ2-1	NA	TGTGCCAGTAGTATTGGCGAGCGGGCAGGGCATAATGAGCAGTTCTTC	CASSIGERAGHNEQFF
TRBV28	NA	TRBJ2-3	NA	TGTGCCAGCAGTGAGGGCGGTTCCACAGATACGCAGTATTTT	CASSEGGSTDTQYF
TRBV30	NA	TRBJ1-6	NA	TGTGCCTGGAGGTCGCTATCCCAACCCCTCCACTTT	CAWRSLSQPLHF
TRBV12-5	few	TRBJ2-3	NA	TGTGCTAGTGGTTTGGCCCAGGTCATGACAGATACGCAGTATTTT	CASGLAQVMTDTQYF
TRBV5-8	NA	TRBJ1-2	NA	TGTGCCAGCAGCTCAGGGGTCCCCCCCTATGGCTACACCTTC	CASSSGVPPYGYTF
TRBV20-1	NA	TRBJ1-1	NA	TGCAGTGCTCCAGGGGACACTGAAGCTTTCTTT	CSAPGDTEAFF
TRBV7-2	NA	TRBJ2-7	NA	TGTGCCAGCAGCTTAGGTGCCGGTTCCTACGAGCAGTACTTC	CASSLGAGSYEQYF
TRBV6-6	once	TRBJ2-7	TRBD2	TGTGCCAGCAGACAAAGATGGACTAGCGGGTACGAGCAGTACTTC	CASRQRWTSGYEQYF
TRBV15	NA	TRBJ2-7	NA	TGTGCCACCAGCGACATTGACCGCGCCGCCTACGAGCAGTACTTC	CATSDIDRAAYEQYF
TRBV27	once	TRBJ1-5	NA	TGTGCCAGCAGTTTTGGAGCAGGTGGGAGTCAGCCCCAGCATTTT	CASSFGAGGSQPQHF
TRBV30	NA	TRBJ1-3	NA	TGTGCCTGGAGCACGGGTATTCTCGCTGGAAACACCATATATTTT	CAWSTGILAGNTIYF
TRBV27	NA	TRBJ1-6	TRBD1	TGTGCCAGCAGTACCGCAGGGGGGTATTCACCCCTCCACTTT	CASSTAGGYSPLHF
TRBV27	NA	TRBJ1-1	TRBD1	TGTGCCAGCAGTTTATTTATTACAGGGGCCACTGAAGCTTTCTTT	CASSLFITGATEAFF